This entry lists 12 T cell receptor beta chains sequenced from one sample in a study of beta chain features in type 1 diabetes. What was sequenced were expressed TCRB transcripts, since all of the isolated RNA had been reverse transcribed. This table comes from immunoSEQ multiplex PCR, and its TCRdb copy is limited to in-frame clones, with some not included. The data show 95,000 to 150,000 clones, about a sixth seen once. General study results and limits: Moderate yet significant TCRB CDR3 shortening was seen in Type 1 diabetes patients in all four CD4+ subsets.

The antigens for these receptors are not known. The sequenced material came from central memory CD4+ T cells from blood. The receptors were sampled from a man aged 25-40 years with type 1 diabetes.

This clone has a handful of counts. V is TRBV30 and J is TRBJ2-2, with 9 bases lining up with TRBD2. Per germline, CDR1 GTSNPN and CDR2 SVGIG (reference sequence). With V trimmed by 2 bases and J by 6 bases, 10 bases remained unmatched. The CDR3 is made up of 16 amino acids. DNA for the CDR3: TGTGCCTGGAGTTTGGAGCGAGCGGGGGGCGCCGGGGAGCTGTTTTTT. It yields the protein CAWSLERAGGAGELFF.

Remarks on this clone: Additional DNA sequences in this sample encode the identical CDR3. The chain couples TRBV2 to TRBJ2-1; D may be TRBD1 or TRBD2 (5 bases each). The CDR3 has 14 amino acids. Germline CDR1 SNHLY, CDR2 FYNNEI. V lost 8 bases and J lost 3, with 14 bases in between. The CDR3, as DNA: TGTGCCAGCGGGGGAACAGGTGGCTACAATGAGCAGTTCTTC. Amino acid sequence: CASGGTGGYNEQFF.

The V call is TRBV7-2, the J call TRBJ1-5; D remains unclear. Per germline, CDR1 SGHTA and CDR2 FQGNSA. CDR3 length equals 13 residues. The ends were cut back, 1 base at V and 5 bases at J, with 6 bases in the middle. The CDR3 DNA sequence: TGTGCCAGCAGCTTAGGATTAGATCAGCCCCAGCATTTT. This translates into CASSLGLDQPQHF.

V and J are TRBV4-1 and TRBJ2-7; D call uncertain. The V gene's germline CDR1 is MGHRA and CDR2 YSYEKL. The CDR3 length is 15 residues. Trimming pared 0 bases from V and 4 bases from J, leaving 13 bases between. CDR3 DNA sequence: TGCGCCAGCAGCCAAGATGGCCCGGATAATTACGAGCAGTACTTC. It translates to CASSQDGPDNYEQYF.

This clone has more than one count but fewer than ten. This chain connects TRBV7-9 to TRBJ2-7; 9 bases fit TRBD1. V lost 5 bases and J lost 1; bases outside the gene matches: 6. The CDR3 has 15 residues. Per germline, CDR1 SEHNR and CDR2 FQNEAQ (reference sequence). The CDR3 reads CASSQDGTGSYEQYF. The CDR3, as DNA: TGTGCCAGCAGCCAAGACGGGACAGGGTCCTACGAGCAGTACTTC.

The V and J genes are TRBV7-2 and TRBJ2-3, with D tentatively TRBD1 (5 bases). Germline CDR1 reads SGHTA; CDR2 reads FQGNSA. V was shortened by 3 bases and J by 0 bases, with 13 bases between the two germline ends. The CDR3 sequence is 16 residues long. This CDR3 is CASSFRQRSSTDTQYF. CDR3 sequence (DNA): TGTGCCAGCAGCTTTCGACAGCGCTCTAGCACAGATACGCAGTATTTT.

This clone has only a few counts. The chain uses TRBV28 and TRBJ1-1; D remains ambiguous. This CDR3 is built from 12 residues. V lost 6 bases, J lost 4 bases, and 9 bases lay in between. Per germline, CDR1 MDHEN and CDR2 SYDVKM. CDR3 bases: TGTGCCAGCAGGGCCATGAGCACTGAAGCTTTCTTT. Encoded protein: CASRAMSTEAFF.

This clone occurred a few times. V is TRBV30 and J is TRBJ1-6; D unclear. The V gene lost 1 base and the J gene lost 9 bases, with 10 bases spanning the gap. The CDR3 sequence is 13 residues long. CDR1 and CDR2 (germline): GTSNPN, SVGIG (reference sequence). CDR3 nucleotides: TGTGCCTGGAGTGGGCCACAAGGTTCACCCCTCCACTTT. It is translated as CAWSGPQGSPLHF.

This clone came up a few times. CDR3 nucleotides: TGCGCCAGCAGCCAGACAGTAGGCCGGGACAGCTCCTACGAGCAGTACTTC. This translates into CASSQTVGRDSSYEQYF. This rearrangement joins TRBV4-3 to TRBJ2-7; 7 nucleotides line up with TRBD1. This CDR3 has 17 amino acids. The V segment lost 3 bases and the J segment 0 bases; nucleotides outside the gene matches: 11. CDR1 and CDR2 (germline): LGHNA, YSLEER.

This chain connects TRBV18 to TRBJ2-2; 9 bases are a match to TRBD1. The CDR3 loop spans 15 amino acids. Unmatched junction bases numbered 5, after V lost 3 bases and J lost 6 bases. Germline values: CDR1 KGHSH, CDR2 LQKENI. CDR3 sequence: CASSPTGGSSGELFF. The CDR3 bases are TGTGCCAGCTCACCCACAGGGGGCTCTTCCGGGGAGCTGTTTTTT.

The genes are TRBV6-5 and TRBJ2-5, with D tentatively TRBD2 (6 bases). The CDR3 is 14 residues long. Germline CDR1 and CDR2: MNHEY and SVGAGI. V lost 6 bases and J 3 bases, leaving 14 bases between the germline ends. The CDR3, as DNA: TGTGCCAGCAGCTTCGGGGGAGGCAAAGAGACCCAGTACTTC. Its protein is CASSFGGGKETQYF.

This clone came up many times. V is TRBV29-1 and J is TRBJ1-6; 9 bases align to TRBD1. V gave up 6 bases and J gave up 3 bases; unmatched junction bases: 3. The germline CDR1 and CDR2 sequences are SQVTM and ANQGSEA. The CDR3 totals 14 residues. The CDR3 nucleotides read TGCAGCGTAAAGACAGGGGGCTATAATTCACCCCTCCACTTT. It codes for CSVKTGGYNSPLHF.